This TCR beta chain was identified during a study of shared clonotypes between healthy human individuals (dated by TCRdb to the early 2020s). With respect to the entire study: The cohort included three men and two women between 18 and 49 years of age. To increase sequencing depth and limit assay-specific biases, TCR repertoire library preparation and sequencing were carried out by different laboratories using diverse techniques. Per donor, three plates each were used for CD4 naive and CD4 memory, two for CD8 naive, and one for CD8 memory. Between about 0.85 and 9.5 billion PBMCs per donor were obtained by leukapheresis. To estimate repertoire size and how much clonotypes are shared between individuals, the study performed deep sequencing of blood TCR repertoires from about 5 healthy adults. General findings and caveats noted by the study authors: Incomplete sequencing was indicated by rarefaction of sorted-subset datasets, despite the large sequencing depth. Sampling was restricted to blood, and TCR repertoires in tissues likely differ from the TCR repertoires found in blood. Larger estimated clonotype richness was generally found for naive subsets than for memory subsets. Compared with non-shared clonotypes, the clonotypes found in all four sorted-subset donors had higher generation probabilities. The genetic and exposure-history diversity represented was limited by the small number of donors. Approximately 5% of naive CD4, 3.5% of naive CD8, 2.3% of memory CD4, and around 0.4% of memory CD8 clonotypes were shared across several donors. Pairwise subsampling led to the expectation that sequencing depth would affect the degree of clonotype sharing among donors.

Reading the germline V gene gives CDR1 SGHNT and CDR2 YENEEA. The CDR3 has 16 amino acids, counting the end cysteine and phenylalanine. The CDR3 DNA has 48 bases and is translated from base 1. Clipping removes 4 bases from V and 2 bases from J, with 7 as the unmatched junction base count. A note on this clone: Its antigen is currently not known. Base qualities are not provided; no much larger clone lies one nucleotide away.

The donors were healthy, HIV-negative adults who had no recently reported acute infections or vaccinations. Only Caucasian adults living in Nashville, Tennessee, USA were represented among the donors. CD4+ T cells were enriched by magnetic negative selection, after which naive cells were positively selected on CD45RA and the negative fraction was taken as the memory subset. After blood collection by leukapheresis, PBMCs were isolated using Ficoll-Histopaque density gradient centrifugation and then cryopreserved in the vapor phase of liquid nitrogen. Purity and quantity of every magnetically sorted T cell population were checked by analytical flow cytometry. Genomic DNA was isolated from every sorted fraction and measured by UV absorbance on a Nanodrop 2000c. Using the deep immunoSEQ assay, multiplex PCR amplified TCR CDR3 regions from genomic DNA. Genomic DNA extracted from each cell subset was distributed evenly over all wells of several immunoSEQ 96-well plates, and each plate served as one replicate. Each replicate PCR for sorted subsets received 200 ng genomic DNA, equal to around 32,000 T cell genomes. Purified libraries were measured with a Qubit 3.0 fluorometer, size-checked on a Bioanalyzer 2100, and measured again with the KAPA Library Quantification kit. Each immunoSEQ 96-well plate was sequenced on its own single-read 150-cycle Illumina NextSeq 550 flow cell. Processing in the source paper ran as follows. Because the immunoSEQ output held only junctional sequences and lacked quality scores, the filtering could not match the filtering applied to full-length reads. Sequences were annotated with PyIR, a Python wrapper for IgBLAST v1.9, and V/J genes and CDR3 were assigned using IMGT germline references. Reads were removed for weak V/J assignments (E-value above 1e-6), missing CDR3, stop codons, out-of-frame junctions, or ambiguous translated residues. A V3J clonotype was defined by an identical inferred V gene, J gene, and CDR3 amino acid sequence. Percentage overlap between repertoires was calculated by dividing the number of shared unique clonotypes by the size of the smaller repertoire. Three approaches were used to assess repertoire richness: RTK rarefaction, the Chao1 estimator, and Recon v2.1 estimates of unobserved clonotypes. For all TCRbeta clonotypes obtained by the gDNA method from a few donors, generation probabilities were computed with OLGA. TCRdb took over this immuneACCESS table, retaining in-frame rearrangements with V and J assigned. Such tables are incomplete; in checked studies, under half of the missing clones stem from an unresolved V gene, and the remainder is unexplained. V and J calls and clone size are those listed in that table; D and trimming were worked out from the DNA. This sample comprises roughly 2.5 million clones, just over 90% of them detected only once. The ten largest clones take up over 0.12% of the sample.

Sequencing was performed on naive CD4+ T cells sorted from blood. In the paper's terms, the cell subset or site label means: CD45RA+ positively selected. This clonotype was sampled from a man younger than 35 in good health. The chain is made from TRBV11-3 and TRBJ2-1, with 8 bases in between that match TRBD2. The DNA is TGTGCCAGCAGCTCCACCTCAGCGGGAGCCTACAATGAGCAGTTCTTC. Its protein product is CASSSTSAGAYNEQFF.